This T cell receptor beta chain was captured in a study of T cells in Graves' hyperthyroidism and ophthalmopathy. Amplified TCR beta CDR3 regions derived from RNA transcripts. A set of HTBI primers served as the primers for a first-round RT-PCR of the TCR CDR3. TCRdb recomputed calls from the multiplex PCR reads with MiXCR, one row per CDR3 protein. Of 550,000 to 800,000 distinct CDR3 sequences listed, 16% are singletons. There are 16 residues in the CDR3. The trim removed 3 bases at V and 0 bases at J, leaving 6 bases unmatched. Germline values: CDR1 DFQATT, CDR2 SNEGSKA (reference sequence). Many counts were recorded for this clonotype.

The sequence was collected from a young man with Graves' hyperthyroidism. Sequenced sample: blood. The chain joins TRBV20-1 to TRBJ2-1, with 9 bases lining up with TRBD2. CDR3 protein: CSARLAGSSSYNEQFF. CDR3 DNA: TGCAGTGCTAGGCTAGCGGGGTCCAGCTCCTACAATGAGCAGTTCTTC.